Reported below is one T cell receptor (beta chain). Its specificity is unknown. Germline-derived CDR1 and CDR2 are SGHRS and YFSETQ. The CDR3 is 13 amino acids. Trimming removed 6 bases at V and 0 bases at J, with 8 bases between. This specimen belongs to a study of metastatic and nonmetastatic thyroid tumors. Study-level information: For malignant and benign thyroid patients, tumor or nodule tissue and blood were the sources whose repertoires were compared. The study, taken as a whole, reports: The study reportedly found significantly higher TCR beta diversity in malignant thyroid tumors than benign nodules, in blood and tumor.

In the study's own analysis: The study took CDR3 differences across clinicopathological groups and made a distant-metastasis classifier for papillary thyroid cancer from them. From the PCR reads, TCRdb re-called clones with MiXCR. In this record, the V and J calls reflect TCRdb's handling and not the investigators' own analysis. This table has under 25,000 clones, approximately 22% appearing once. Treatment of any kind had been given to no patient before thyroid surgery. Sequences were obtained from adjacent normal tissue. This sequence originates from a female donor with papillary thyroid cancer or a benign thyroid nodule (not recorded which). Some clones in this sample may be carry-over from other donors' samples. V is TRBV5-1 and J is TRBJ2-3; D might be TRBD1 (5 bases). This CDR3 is CASNSGSTDTQYF. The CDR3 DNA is TGCGCCAGCAACTCAGGGAGCACAGATACGCAGTATTTT.